This T cell receptor (beta chain) was captured by sequencing in a study of tumor and adjacent non-tumor tissue in lung cancer. The template was RNA from unsorted bulk tissue. A modified ARM-PCR protocol with three rounds of nested PCR amplified TCRbeta. TCRdb reprocessed the multiplex PCR reads with MiXCR, giving one entry per CDR3 protein. The data show roughly 67,000 distinct CDR3 sequences, just under 60% seen once. This clonotype was observed a few times. Sequencing was done on a sample of lung tumor tissue. The TCR sequence derives from a man aged 45-65 years with non-small cell lung cancer.

The CDR3 DNA is TGCGCCAGCACTGATACACGGAACACAGATACGCAGTATTTT. As protein: CASTDTRNTDTQYF. The V gene is TRBV10-1, the J gene TRBJ2-3; D is ambiguous. Germline loops: CDR1 WNHNN, CDR2 SYGVQD (reference sequence). The CDR3 covers 14 residues. V dropped 7 bases and J dropped 2 bases, with 13 bases sitting between them.